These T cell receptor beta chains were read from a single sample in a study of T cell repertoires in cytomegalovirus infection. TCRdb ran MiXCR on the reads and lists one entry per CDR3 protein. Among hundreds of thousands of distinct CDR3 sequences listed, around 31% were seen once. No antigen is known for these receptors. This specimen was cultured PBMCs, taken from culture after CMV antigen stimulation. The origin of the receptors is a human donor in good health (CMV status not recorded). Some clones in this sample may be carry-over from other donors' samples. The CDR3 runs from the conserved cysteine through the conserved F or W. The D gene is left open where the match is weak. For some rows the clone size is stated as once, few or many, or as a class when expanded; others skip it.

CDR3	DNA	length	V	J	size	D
CASNPPGSFYEQYF	TGTGCCAGCAACCCCCCGGGTTCGTTCTACGAGCAGTACTTC	14	TRBV11-2	TRBJ2-7	-	-
CASSQVGRTPYNEQFF	TGTGCCAGCAGCCAAGTGGGGCGGACGCCATACAATGAGCAGTTCTTC	16	TRBV3-1	TRBJ2-1	-	-
CASSFQGHLNTEAFF	TGTGCCAGCAGCTTCCAGGGGCACCTGAACACTGAAGCTTTCTTT	15	TRBV7-2	TRBJ1-1	many	-
CASSQGLATGPGQFF	TGTGCCAGCAGCCAGGGACTAGCCACGGGGCCAGGGCAGTTCTTC	15	TRBV7-6	TRBJ2-1	few	TRBD2
CSVHVRVTGELFF	TGCAGCGTTCATGTCAGGGTAACCGGGGAGCTGTTTTTT	13	TRBV29-1	TRBJ2-2	-	-
CASSLETGDEQYF	TGTGCCAGCAGCTTAGAGACAGGGGACGAGCAGTACTTC	13	TRBV7-6	TRBJ2-7	-	TRBD1
CASSYPLLTSCQETQYF	TGTGCCAGCAGTTACCCCCTCCTGACTAGTTGTCAAGAGACCCAGTACTTC	17	TRBV6-5	TRBJ2-5	-	-
CASSLTSGKTYEQYF	TGTGCCAGCAGCTTGACTAGCGGAAAGACCTACGAGCAGTACTTC	15	TRBV7-2	TRBJ2-7	many	TRBD2
CAISTTSRGTYEQYF	TGTGCCATCAGTACTACCTCTCGGGGCACCTACGAGCAGTACTTC	15	TRBV10-3	TRBJ2-7	few	-
CASSDRDRGNSPLHF	TGTGCCAGCAGCGACCGGGACAGGGGCAATTCACCCCTCCACTTT	15	TRBV4-2	TRBJ1-6	-	TRBD1
CASSSAGEVDEQFF	TGTGCCAGCAGCTCAGCCGGAGAGGTCGATGAGCAGTTCTTC	14	TRBV7-9	TRBJ2-1	-	-
CASLGGRNNEQFF	TGTGCCAGCTTAGGCGGGAGGAACAATGAGCAGTTCTTC	13	TRBV7-9	TRBJ2-1	few	TRBD2
CASSLEGSTEAFF	TGTGCCAGCAGCTTAGAGGGTAGCACTGAAGCTTTCTTT	13	TRBV7-6	TRBJ1-1	many	-
CASSPQSGGSYETQYF	TGTGCCAGCAGCCCCCAATCCGGGGGGAGCTACGAGACCCAGTACTTC	16	TRBV11-3	TRBJ2-5	few	TRBD2
CAWTPGSYGYTF	TGTGCCTGGACCCCGGGCAGCTATGGCTACACCTTC	12	TRBV30	TRBJ1-2	-	-
CASSSTLDRKPAYEQYF	TGTGCCAGCAGCTCAACCCTAGACAGGAAACCGGCCTACGAGCAGTACTTC	17	TRBV7-9	TRBJ2-7	-	-
CASSPWEAVETQYF	TGTGCCAGCAGCCCGTGGGAGGCGGTGGAGACCCAGTACTTC	14	TRBV11-1	TRBJ2-5	few	-
CASGRDFGSLHF	TGTGCTAGTGGCCGGGACTTTGGGTCCCTCCACTTT	12	TRBV12-5	TRBJ1-6	-	-
CASSVGTPHYNEQFF	TGTGCCAGCAGCGTCGGCACGCCACACTACAATGAGCAGTTCTTC	15	TRBV7-2	TRBJ2-1	-	-
CASSQDPKDTQYF	TGCGCCAGCAGTCAAGACCCGAAAGATACGCAGTATTTT	13	TRBV23-1	TRBJ2-3	once	-
CSAPGGIPGETQYF	TGCAGCGCCCCAGGAGGAATTCCAGGGGAGACCCAGTACTTC	14	TRBV29-1	TRBJ2-5	-	-
CASSKTSGGEGDTQYF	TGCGCCAGCAGCAAGACTAGCGGGGGGGAGGGAGATACGCAGTATTTT	16	TRBV5-1	TRBJ2-3	-	TRBD2
CATQWGDTEAFF	TGTGCCACTCAATGGGGGGACACTGAAGCTTTCTTT	12	TRBV28	TRBJ1-1	few	-
CASRVGPYEQYF	TGTGCCAGCAGAGTGGGACCCTACGAGCAGTACTTC	12	TRBV2	TRBJ2-7	few	-
CASSLGRGVPSYEQYF	TGTGCCAGCAGCTTAGGTCGGGGGGTACCTTCCTACGAGCAGTACTTC	16	TRBV7-2	TRBJ2-7	-	TRBD2
CASSDWGGANNEQFF	TGTGCCAGCAGTGACTGGGGGGGGGCCAACAATGAGCAGTTCTTC	15	TRBV6-4	TRBJ2-1	-	-
CASSQEAGVSQPQHF	TGCGCCAGCAGCCAAGAGGCAGGGGTTAGTCAGCCCCAGCATTTT	15	TRBV4-1	TRBJ1-5	-	-
CASTDPSGKGGYTF	TGTGCCAGCACCGATCCCTCTGGGAAAGGTGGCTACACCTTC	14	TRBV7-9	TRBJ1-2	-	-
CASSARQGAKGANVLTF	TGTGCCAGCAGTGCCCGACAGGGGGCAAAAGGGGCCAACGTCCTGACTTTC	17	TRBV6-1	TRBJ2-6	-	TRBD1
CAISDPPASGNTGELFF	TGTGCCATCAGTGACCCTCCCGCTAGCGGGAATACAGGGGAGCTGTTTTTT	17	TRBV10-3	TRBJ2-2	few	TRBD2
CASSEVAGSYEQYF	TGTGCCAGCAGTGAAGTCGCAGGGTCGTACGAGCAGTACTTC	14	TRBV6-1	TRBJ2-7	few	-
CSATSGNQPQHF	TGCAGTGCCACTTCGGGCAATCAGCCCCAGCATTTT	12	TRBV20-1	TRBJ1-5	few	-
CASSTRSGSSYEQYF	TGTGCCAGCAGCACCCGTTCCGGAAGCTCCTACGAGCAGTACTTC	15	TRBV7-6	TRBJ2-7	-	-
CASSFLPTEKWDTQYF	TGTGCCAGCAGCTTCCTCCCCACAGAGAAATGGGATACGCAGTATTTT	16	TRBV7-8	TRBJ2-3	-	-
CASSSGRNLQETQYF	TGTGCCAGCAGCTCGGGACGGAACCTCCAAGAGACCCAGTACTTC	15	TRBV7-8	TRBJ2-5	few	-
CASSLFPGSVNTEAFF	TGTGCCAGCAGCTTATTCCCGGGCTCGGTGAACACTGAAGCTTTCTTT	16	TRBV7-9	TRBJ1-1	-	-
CASSYRAGVNEQFF	TGTGCCAGCAGTTACCGAGCGGGAGTCAATGAGCAGTTCTTC	14	TRBV6-2/TRBV6-3	TRBJ2-1	-	TRBD2
CSAPTAGYGYTF	TGCAGTGCTCCTACGGCCGGTTATGGCTACACCTTC	12	TRBV20-1	TRBJ1-2	once	-
CAIPWRQPYNEQFF	TGTGCCATCCCATGGAGACAGCCCTACAATGAGCAGTTCTTC	14	TRBV6-6	TRBJ2-1	once	-
CASSARTGGGNTIYF	TGTGCCAGCAGCGCACGGACAGGGGGTGGAAACACCATATATTTT	15	TRBV7-2	TRBJ1-3	many	TRBD1
CASSKSVRQGYRNEQFF	TGTGCCAGCAGTAAGTCCGTTAGACAGGGGTACCGCAATGAGCAGTTCTTC	17	TRBV27	TRBJ2-1	-	TRBD1
CASSSRQGSSYEQYF	TGTGCCAGCAGCTCACGACAGGGGAGTTCCTACGAGCAGTACTTC	15	TRBV7-9	TRBJ2-7	few	TRBD1
CASSLETSGKNEQFF	TGTGCCAGCAGTTTAGAGACTAGCGGGAAGAATGAGCAGTTCTTC	15	TRBV27	TRBJ2-1	many	TRBD2
CASSPGQRDPLHF	TGTGCCAGCAGCCCGGGACAGAGAGACCCCCTCCACTTT	13	TRBV7-2	TRBJ1-6	few	TRBD1
CASSYSAGGSYNEQFF	TGTGCCAGCAGTTACTCGGCGGGAGGGAGCTACAATGAGCAGTTCTTC	16	TRBV6-2/TRBV6-3	TRBJ2-1	-	TRBD2
CASSLALSYEQYF	TGTGCCAGCAGCTTAGCCCTCTCCTACGAGCAGTACTTC	13	TRBV7-6	TRBJ2-7	many	-
CASSAARVPNQPQHF	TGTGCCAGCAGCGCCGCCCGAGTACCCAATCAGCCCCAGCATTTT	15	TRBV7-8	TRBJ1-5	many	-
CASSLYRANYGYTF	TGTGCCAGCAGCTTATATCGAGCTAACTATGGCTACACCTTC	14	TRBV7-8	TRBJ1-2	many	-
CASSRYRNSPLHF	TGTGCCAGCAGCCGTTACAGAAATTCACCCCTCCACTTT	13	TRBV7-8	TRBJ1-6	few	-
CATSRDNQVAHEQYF	TGTGCCACCAGCAGAGATAATCAGGTGGCCCACGAGCAGTACTTC	15	TRBV15	TRBJ2-7	-	-
CASSFGTAGSYNEQFF	TGTGCCAGCAGCTTCGGTACTGCGGGCTCCTACAATGAGCAGTTCTTC	16	TRBV5-4	TRBJ2-1	-	-